This entry lists 8 T cell receptor beta chains sequenced from one sample in a study of cytomegalovirus exposure and HLA in healthy donors. The PCR made use of 60 Vbeta and 13 Jbeta primers. Sequenced by immunoSEQ multiplex PCR; TCRdb stores in-frame clones only, minus some. The sample shows 150,000 to 200,000 clones, 75% to 85% of them seen only once. Sequenced input: PBMCs. All receptors derive from a man aged 18 to 29 in good health and CMV-seronegative.

This chain connects TRBV6-6 to TRBJ1-1, with D possibly TRBD1 on 5 matching bases. This CDR3 comprises 15 residues. V was pared by 0 bases and J by 4 bases, with 12 bases between. Germline V gene data show CDR1 as MNHNY and CDR2 as SVGAGI (reference sequence). The CDR3 DNA follows: TGTGCCAGCAGTTACTCGAGTAGTGGGGCCACTGAAGCTTTCTTT. Amino acid sequence: CASSYSSSGATEAFF.

The rearrangement links TRBV5-1 to TRBJ2-7; D might be TRBD1 (5 bases). V gave up 4 bases and J gave up 3 bases, with 17 bases separating them. The CDR3 runs 15 residues. Germline CDR1 reads SGHRS; CDR2 reads YFSETQ. CDR3 sequence: CASSPLRTGSYEQYF. CDR3 DNA sequence: TGCGCCAGCAGCCCCCTACGTACAGGTAGCTACGAGCAGTACTTC.

V is TRBV14 and J is TRBJ2-2; maybe TRBD2 (5 bases). The CDR3 contains 13 residues. V shed 9 bases and J shed 3 bases, with 11 bases lying between them. CDR1 is SGHDN and CDR2 is FVKESK in the germline V gene. The CDR3 loop is CASSGSYTGELFF. The DNA of the CDR3 is TGTGCCAGTTCGGGGTCCTACACCGGGGAGCTGTTTTTT. Full variable domain (outside the CDR3, taken from reference TRBV14 and TRBJ2-2): EAGVTQFPSHSVIEKGQTVTLRCDPISGHDNLYWYRRVMGKEIKFLLHFVKESKQDESGMPNNRFLAERTGGTYSTLKVQPAELEDSGVYFCASSGSYTGELFFGEGSRLTVL.

This clone came up a few times. The chain employs TRBV25-1 and TRBJ1-5; D may be TRBD1 (5 bases). Trimming shortened V by 6 bases and J by 3 bases, and 6 bases separated the two germline ends. Germline V gene lookup returns CDR1 MGHDK and CDR2 SYGVNS. The CDR3 is 12 amino acids. CDR3 sequence: CASRQDNQPQHF. CDR3 DNA: TGTGCCAGCAGACAGGACAATCAGCCCCAGCATTTT.

About this clone itself: Other nucleotide sequences in the sample specify the same CDR3. The V and J genes are TRBV30 and TRBJ1-4; the D is unclear. V dropped 3 bases and J dropped 4 bases, with 6 bases sitting between them. This CDR3 spans 12 amino acids. In germline, CDR1 is GTSNPN, CDR2 SVGIG (reference sequence). The CDR3 region is CAWRRDNEKLFF. The CDR3 region has the DNA TGTGCCTGGAGGCGTGATAATGAAAAACTGTTTTTT.

The sample holds one count of this clone. V is TRBV7-9 and J is TRBJ1-1; 9 positions match TRBD1. Germline lookup yields CDR1 SEHNR and CDR2 FQNEAQ (reference sequence). The CDR3 covers 15 residues. The trim removed 4 bases at V and 0 bases at J, leaving 3 bases unmatched. CDR3 protein: CASSSRTGVNTEAFF. The CDR3 nucleotides are TGTGCCAGCAGCTCGCGGACAGGGGTGAACACTGAAGCTTTCTTT. Based on the CDR3 plus reference TRBV7-9 and TRBJ1-1, the full variable domain is DTGVSQNPRHKITKRGQNVTFRCDPISEHNRLYWYRQTLGQGPEFLTYFQNEAQLEKSRLLSDRFSAERPKGSFSTLEIQRTEQGDSAMYLCASSSRTGVNTEAFFGQGTRLTVV.

V and J are TRBV15 and TRBJ2-1; a weak D match, TRBD2 (6 bases). The CDR3 sequence is 15 residues long. V lost 1 base and J 10 bases, leaving 17 bases between the germline ends. Germline assignment: CDR1 LNHNV and CDR2 YYDKDF (reference sequence). CDR3 DNA sequence: TGTGCCACCAGCAGAGGGGGCGGGGAGTCAGGGGAGCAGTTCTTC. It translates to CATSRGGGESGEQFF.

This clone came up once. The chain employs TRBV11-2 and TRBJ2-1, with 12 bases identical to TRBD1. This CDR3 region has 15 residues. V shed 5 bases, J shed 12 bases, and the junction held 11 bases outside the gene matches. Per the germline V gene, CDR1 is SGHAT and CDR2 is FQNNGV. DNA of the CDR3: TGTGCCAGCAGCCCATCCGGGACAGGGGGCGGCGGGCAGTTCTTC. Translated: CASSPSGTGGGGQFF.